These T cell receptor beta chains were read from a single sample in a study of OX40 agonist ivuxolimab in advanced cancers. Libraries were prepared by immunoSEQ multiplex PCR; TCRdb keeps only in-frame clonotypes and omits some of them. The sample lists about 88,000 clones; approximately 85% were seen once. The material was CD4+ or CD8+ T cells sorted from blood, obtained in a trial of the OX40 agonist ivuxolimab. Every receptor here comes from an adult with an advanced solid tumor such as melanoma, head and neck, liver or kidney cancer. CDR3s include the opening cysteine and the closing phenylalanine or tryptophan. The D gene is left open where the match is weak. Only part of the rows carry a size: once, few, many, or a class if the clone is expanded.

D	V	size	J	length	CDR3	DNA
TRBD2	TRBV10-3	.	TRBJ2-3	16	CAISYPPSGSEDTQYF	TGTGCCATCAGCTACCCTCCTAGCGGATCTGAGGATACGCAGTATTTT
.	TRBV6-9	.	TRBJ1-3	17	CASSTTVRGSGGNTIYF	TGTGCCAGCAGTACTACGGTCAGGGGATCGGGTGGAAACACCATATATTTT
.	TRBV5-1	.	TRBJ2-1	13	CASSLVMGIEQFF	TGCGCCAGCAGCTTGGTTATGGGAATTGAGCAGTTCTTC
TRBD2	TRBV11-3	.	TRBJ2-1	12	CASSRLADRQFF	TGTGCCAGCAGCCGCCTAGCGGATAGACAGTTCTTC
.	TRBV11-3	.	TRBJ2-7	11	CASSYGVEQYF	TGTGCCAGCAGTTACGGGGTCGAGCAGTACTTC
.	TRBV7-9	.	TRBJ2-5	11	CASSSAETQYF	TGTGCCAGCAGCTCGGCAGAGACCCAGTACTTC
.	TRBV28	once	TRBJ2-7	13	CASSLSWGDEQYF	TGTGCCAGCAGTTTATCATGGGGAGACGAGCAGTACTTC
TRBD1	TRBV2	.	TRBJ1-4	15	CASRGTGGETEKLFF	TGTGCCAGCAGGGGAACAGGGGGGGAGACAGAAAAACTGTTTTTT
.	TRBV19	once	TRBJ1-4	14	CASSTWYGGEKLFF	TGTGCCAGTAGTACTTGGTATGGAGGGGAAAAACTGTTTTTT
.	TRBV9	.	TRBJ1-3	13	CASSPDFGNTIYF	TGTGCCAGCAGCCCCGATTTTGGAAACACCATATATTTT
TRBD2	TRBV29-1	.	TRBJ2-1	14	CSTDGRGNYNEQFF	TGCAGTACCGACGGGCGGGGGAACTACAATGAGCAGTTCTTC
.	TRBV29-1	once	TRBJ2-3	16	CSLGGTALSPADTQYF	TGCTCACTAGGCGGGACCGCCCTGTCCCCTGCAGATACGCAGTATTTT
.	TRBV28	.	TRBJ2-7	13	CASRTMLPYEQYF	TGTGCCAGCAGGACAATGCTCCCCTACGAGCAGTACTTC
TRBD2	TRBV7-2	.	TRBJ2-3	15	CASSEPGRPADTQYF	TGTGCCAGCAGCGAACCCGGGAGGCCGGCAGATACGCAGTATTTT
.	TRBV19	few	TRBJ1-2	13	CASKGLLGYGYTF	TGTGCCAGTAAGGGCCTCCTGGGCTATGGCTACACCTTC
TRBD2	TRBV27	once	TRBJ2-5	16	CASSSGLAGGGETQYF	TGTGCCAGCAGTTCCGGACTAGCGGGAGGTGGAGAGACCCAGTACTTC
TRBD2	TRBV30	once	TRBJ2-3	15	CAWSVGGRQKDTQYF	TGTGCCTGGAGTGTCGGCGGGAGACAGAAGGATACGCAGTATTTT
.	TRBV5-4	.	TRBJ2-3	17	CASSPAVRSLSTDTQYF	TGTGCCAGCAGCCCGGCTGTCAGGTCCCTTAGCACAGATACGCAGTATTTT
.	TRBV30	.	TRBJ2-1	11	CAWRGVNEQFF	TGTGCCTGGAGGGGGGTAAATGAGCAGTTCTTC
TRBD2	TRBV5-1	.	TRBJ2-7	17	CASSFFIAGGSSYEQYF	TGCGCCAGCAGCTTTTTTATAGCGGGAGGTTCGTCCTACGAGCAGTACTTC
.	TRBV11-2	.	TRBJ2-4	12	CASSSGSSIQYF	TGTGCCAGCAGCTCGGGGAGCAGCATTCAGTACTTC
TRBD1	TRBV19	.	TRBJ2-5	13	CASSVDRDGDQYF	TGTGCCAGTAGCGTGGACAGGGACGGTGACCAGTACTTC
.	TRBV5-6	.	TRBJ2-5	15	CASSLVVRVQETQYF	TGTGCCAGCAGCTTGGTTGTTCGGGTTCAAGAGACCCAGTACTTC
TRBD2	TRBV18	few	TRBJ2-2	15	CASSLGTSGHGELFF	TGTGCCAGCTCACTCGGGACTAGCGGTCACGGGGAGCTGTTTTTT
TRBD2	TRBV4-1	.	TRBJ2-7	15	CASSQDQGLVYEQYF	TGCGCCAGCAGCCAAGACCAGGGACTAGTCTACGAGCAGTACTTC
.	TRBV2	once	TRBJ1-3	13	CAITQDSGNTIYF	TGTGCCATCACCCAGGACTCTGGAAACACCATATATTTT
.	TRBV19	.	TRBJ2-7	13	CASSIDREDEQYF	TGTGCCAGTAGTATCGACAGGGAGGACGAGCAGTACTTC
.	TRBV15	.	TRBJ2-1	15	CATSRDPGSNNEQFF	TGTGCCACCAGCAGAGACCCGGGATCAAACAATGAGCAGTTCTTC
.	TRBV28	.	TRBJ2-7	11	CASGSIYEQYF	TGTGCCAGCGGATCGATTTACGAGCAGTACTTC
TRBD2	TRBV18	.	TRBJ2-1	18	CASSPSESGGRRHNEQFF	TGTGCCAGCTCACCATCCGAAAGTGGCGGGAGGCGTCACAATGAGCAGTTCTTC
TRBD2	TRBV7-8	.	TRBJ2-3	18	CASSLEGGREGGGDTQYF	TGTGCCAGCAGCTTAGAAGGCGGGCGGGAGGGGGGTGGAGATACGCAGTATTTT
TRBD1	TRBV18	.	TRBJ2-3	15	CASSPGQGTADTQYF	TGTGCCAGCTCACCTGGACAGGGCACAGCTGATACGCAGTATTTT
TRBD2	TRBV19	.	TRBJ2-1	15	CASSIGLAGNNEQFF	TGTGCCAGTAGTATAGGGCTAGCGGGGAACAATGAGCAGTTCTTC
.	TRBV5-1	.	TRBJ2-5	16	CASSQNPDMGQETQYF	TGCGCCAGCAGCCAAAACCCGGACATGGGCCAAGAGACCCAGTACTTC
.	TRBV9	.	TRBJ2-5	14	CASSVGQIQETQYF	TGTGCCAGCAGCGTAGGCCAGATACAAGAGACCCAGTACTTC
.	TRBV27	once	TRBJ2-3	14	CASSFTGTTDTQYF	TGTGCCAGCAGTTTTACAGGGACCACAGATACGCAGTATTTT
TRBD2	TRBV5-1	.	TRBJ2-3	15	CASSLAGPSTDTQYF	TGCGCCAGCAGCCTAGCGGGGCCTAGCACAGATACGCAGTATTTT
.	TRBV28	.	TRBJ2-7	13	CASSLGGSSEQYF	TGTGCCAGCAGTCTGGGCGGGTCTTCGGAGCAGTACTTC
TRBD1	TRBV7-6	.	TRBJ2-7	14	CASSRTGLSYEQYF	TGTGCCAGCAGCCGGACAGGGCTCTCCTACGAGCAGTACTTC
.	TRBV28	once	TRBJ2-3	17	CASSFGPLDNDTDTQYF	TGTGCCAGCAGTTTCGGCCCACTAGATAATGACACAGATACGCAGTATTTT
.	TRBV7-8	.	TRBJ2-5	14	CASSLVASTWEQYF	TGTGCCAGCAGCTTAGTAGCCTCCACCTGGGAGCAGTACTTC
TRBD2	TRBV4-2	.	TRBJ2-2	16	CASSQDSGRDPGELFF	TGTGCCAGCAGCCAAGATAGCGGGAGGGATCCAGGGGAGCTGTTTTTT
.	TRBV7-9	once	TRBJ2-7	13	CASSSLSRYEQYF	TGTGCCAGCAGCTCCCTTTCTAGGTACGAGCAGTACTTC
.	TRBV28	.	TRBJ2-5	14	CASSFLGLGETQYF	TGTGCCAGCAGTTTCTTGGGGTTAGGAGAGACCCAGTACTTC
TRBD1	TRBV7-3	.	TRBJ1-1	14	CASSFGQGETEAFF	TGTGCCAGCAGCTTCGGGCAGGGGGAAACTGAAGCTTTCTTT
.	TRBV4-1	.	TRBJ2-1	15	CASSQDGLAHNEQFF	TGCGCCAGCAGCCAAGACGGCCTGGCGCACAATGAGCAGTTCTTC
.	TRBV5-6	.	TRBJ1-3	15	CASSSGGSSGNTIYF	TGTGCCAGTTCCTCCGGAGGATCCTCTGGAAACACCATATATTTT
.	TRBV7-9	.	TRBJ1-1	14	CASSSAGGNTEAFF	TGTGCCAGCAGCTCGGCGGGGGGGAACACTGAAGCTTTCTTT
.	TRBV6-1	.	TRBJ1-1	12	CASRRQNTEAFF	TGTGCCAGCAGAAGACAGAACACTGAAGCTTTCTTT
TRBD2	TRBV4-1	.	TRBJ2-7	16	CASSQAGTSGSYEQYF	TGCGCCAGCAGCCAGGCCGGGACTAGCGGGTCCTACGAGCAGTACTTC
.	TRBV4-3	.	TRBJ2-2	12	CASRPDTGELFF	TGCGCCAGCAGACCCGACACCGGGGAGCTGTTTTTT